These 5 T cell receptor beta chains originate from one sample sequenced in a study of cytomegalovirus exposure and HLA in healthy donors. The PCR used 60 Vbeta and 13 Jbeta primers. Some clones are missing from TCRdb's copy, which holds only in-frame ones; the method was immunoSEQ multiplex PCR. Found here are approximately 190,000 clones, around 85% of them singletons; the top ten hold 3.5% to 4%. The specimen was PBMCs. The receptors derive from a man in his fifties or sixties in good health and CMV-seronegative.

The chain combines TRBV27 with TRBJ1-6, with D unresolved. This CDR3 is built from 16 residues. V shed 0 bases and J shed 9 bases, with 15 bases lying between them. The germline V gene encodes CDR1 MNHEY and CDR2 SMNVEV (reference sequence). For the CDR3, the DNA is TGTGCCAGCAGTTTATCGATCCCGGGTCTGGGTTCACCCCTCCACTTT. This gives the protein CASSLSIPGLGSPLHF.

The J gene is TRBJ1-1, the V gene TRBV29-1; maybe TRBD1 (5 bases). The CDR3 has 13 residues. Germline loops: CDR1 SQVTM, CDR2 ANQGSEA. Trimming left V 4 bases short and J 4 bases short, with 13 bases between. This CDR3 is CSVAQGRGTEAFF. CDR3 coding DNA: TGCAGCGTTGCTCAGGGTCGAGGCACTGAAGCTTTCTTT.

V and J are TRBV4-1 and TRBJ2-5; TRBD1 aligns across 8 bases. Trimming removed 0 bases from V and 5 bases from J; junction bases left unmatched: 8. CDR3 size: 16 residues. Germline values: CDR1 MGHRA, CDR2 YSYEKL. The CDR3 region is CASSQDRDRLQETQYF. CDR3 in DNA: TGCGCCAGCAGCCAAGATAGGGACAGGCTCCAGGAGACCCAGTACTTC.

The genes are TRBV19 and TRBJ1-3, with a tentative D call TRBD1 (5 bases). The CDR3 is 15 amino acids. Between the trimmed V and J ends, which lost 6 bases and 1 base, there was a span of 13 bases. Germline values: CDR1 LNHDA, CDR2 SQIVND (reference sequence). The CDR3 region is CASRKGDNSGNTIYF. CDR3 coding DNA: TGTGCCAGTAGAAAAGGGGATAATTCTGGAAACACCATATATTTT. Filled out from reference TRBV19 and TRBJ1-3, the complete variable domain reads DGGITQSPKYLFRKEGQNVTLSCEQNLNHDAMYWYRQDPGQGLRLIYYSQIVNDFQKGDIAEGYSVSREKKESFPLTVTSAQKNPTAFYLCASRKGDNSGNTIYFGEGSWLTVV.

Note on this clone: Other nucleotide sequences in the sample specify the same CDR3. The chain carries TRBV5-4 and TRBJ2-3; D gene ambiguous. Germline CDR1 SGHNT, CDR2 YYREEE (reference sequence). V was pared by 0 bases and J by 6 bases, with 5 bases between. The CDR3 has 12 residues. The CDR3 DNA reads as TGTGCCAGCAGCTTGGCGTTGGATACGCAGTATTTT. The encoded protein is CASSLALDTQYF.